Shown below are 14 T cell receptor beta chains from a single sample sequenced in a study of cytomegalovirus exposure and HLA in healthy donors. PCR used 60 Vbeta primers and 13 Jbeta primers. Profiling relied on immunoSEQ multiplex PCR, and the TCRdb table lists in-frame clones only, not all of them. The sample holds around 120,000 clones, about three quarters seen once. The sample was PBMCs. These receptors all come from a female donor in good health and CMV-seropositive.

This chain connects TRBV6-6 to TRBJ2-7, with D possibly being TRBD2 (7 bases). The germline V and J ends were trimmed by 2 bases and 5 bases, with 10 bases remaining between them. This CDR3 is built from 13 residues. The V gene's germline CDR1 is MNHNY and CDR2 SVGAGI (reference sequence). In DNA form, the CDR3 reads TGTGCCAGCAGTTACAGGGGGGGCCACGAGCAGTACTTC. This gives the protein CASSYRGGHEQYF.

The J gene is TRBJ2-1, the V gene TRBV14, with 15 bases matching TRBD2. CDR1 and CDR2 from the germline V gene are SGHDN and FVKESK. After removal of 4 bases from V and 8 bases from J, the junction contained 9 bases not matched to a gene. The CDR3 has 17 amino acids. The CDR3 region has the DNA TGTGCCAGCAGCCTTATCAGGGGACTAGCGGGAGGTCATGAGCAGTTCTTC. It yields the protein CASSLIRGLAGGHEQFF.

The CDR3 DNA is TGCGCCAGCAGCCCGGACAGGGTATCAGATACGCAGTATTTT. This gives the protein CASSPDRVSDTQYF. V usage is TRBV5-1 and J usage is TRBJ2-3; 8 bases align to TRBD1. This CDR3 is 14 amino acids long. After removal of 4 bases from V and 4 bases from J, the junction contained 5 bases not matched to a gene. Looked up from germline, CDR1 is SGHRS and CDR2 is YFSETQ. Looking up the rest from reference TRBV5-1 and TRBJ2-3 gives the full variable domain: KAGVTQTPRYLIKTRGQQVTLSCSPISGHRSVSWYQQTPGQGLQFLFEYFSETQRNKGNFPGRFSGRQFSNSRSEMNVSTLELGDSALYLCASSPDRVSDTQYFGPGTRLTVL.

The chain carries TRBV2 and TRBJ2-7, with 13 bases identical to TRBD2. V lost 4 bases, J lost 6 bases, and 3 bases stayed unmatched. Germline V gene sequence: CDR1 SNHLY, CDR2 FYNNEI. This CDR3 has 14 amino acids. The CDR3 is CASSGGLAGSEQYF. CDR3 DNA sequence: TGTGCCAGCAGTGGGGGACTAGCGGGATCCGAGCAGTACTTC.

This clone was observed a single time. V and J are TRBV29-1 and TRBJ2-5; possible D gene TRBD1, 5 bases. CDR3 size: 16 residues. V was shortened by 7 bases and J by 7 bases, with 28 bases between the two germline ends. The germline V gene has CDR1 SQVTM and CDR2 ANQGSEA. The CDR3 spells CSARKGAGLGTGTQYF. CDR3 sequence (DNA): TGCAGCGCCCGAAAAGGGGCAGGGCTCGGTACAGGGACCCAGTACTTC. Drawing the rest from reference TRBV29-1 and TRBJ2-5, the complete variable domain is SAVISQKPSRDICQRGTSLTIQCQVDSQVTMMFWYRQQPGQSLTLIATANQGSEATYESGFVIDKFPISRPNLTFSTLTVSNMSPEDSSIYLCSARKGAGLGTGTQYFGPGTRLLVL.

The chain has TRBV30 and TRBJ1-6, with 7 bases identical to TRBD1. The CDR3 is 15 amino acids. The V and J ends lost 8 bases and 8 bases, in that order; junction bases with no gene match: 15. Germline V lookup: CDR1 GTSNPN, CDR2 SVGIG (reference sequence). The CDR3 sequence: CAHRQGIAGDSPLHF. Here the CDR3 DNA reads TGTGCCCACAGACAGGGCATAGCCGGGGATTCACCCCTCCACTTT.

This chain links TRBV2 with TRBJ2-4; 9 bases align to TRBD2. From germline, CDR1 is SNHLY and CDR2 FYNNEI. The CDR3 spans 16 residues. J lost 9 bases, V lost 0 bases, and 9 bases had no gene match. The CDR3 is CASSEARGGGGGIQYF. CDR3 DNA sequence: TGTGCCAGCAGTGAAGCGCGGGGGGGCGGTGGTGGCATTCAGTACTTC.

This chain uses TRBV5-1 with TRBJ2-6; maybe TRBD1 (6 bases). The CDR3 extends over 17 amino acids. The germline V gene has CDR1 SGHRS and CDR2 YFSETQ. Trimming took off 2 bases at V and 3 bases at J, with 15 bases between the two ends. The chain's CDR3 is CASSFQQQGHGANVLTF. CDR3 bases: TGCGCCAGCAGCTTTCAACAACAGGGACATGGGGCCAACGTCCTGACTTTC.

This chain uses TRBV9 with TRBJ2-7, with 8 nucleotides matching TRBD2. V was pared by 4 bases and J by 2 bases, with 8 bases of the junction left unmatched. This CDR3 comprises 15 residues. CDR1 is SGDLS and CDR2 is YYNGEE in the germline V gene. The CDR3 loop reads CASSKQPGLAYEQYF. The CDR3 nucleotides are TGTGCCAGCAGCAAACAACCGGGACTAGCCTACGAGCAGTACTTC.

This chain connects TRBV29-1 to TRBJ2-1; 13 positions match TRBD2. The CDR3 runs to 15 residues. Trimming took 6 bases from V and 6 from J; bases not matched to a gene: 8. Germline V lookup: CDR1 SQVTM, CDR2 ANQGSEA. The CDR3 sequence: CSVPQRTSGSNEQFF. CDR3 coding DNA: TGCAGCGTACCACAAAGGACTAGCGGGAGCAATGAGCAGTTCTTC.

The chain uses TRBV7-2 and TRBJ1-3, with D unresolved. Between the trimmed V and J ends, which lost 1 base and 5 bases, there was a span of 9 bases. This CDR3 contains 14 residues. In germline, CDR1 is SGHTA, CDR2 FQGNSA. The CDR3 sequence is CASSLDSMRNTIYF. The CDR3 region has the DNA TGTGCCAGCAGCTTAGATAGCATGCGAAACACCATATATTTT.

This clone was counted once. V and J are TRBV18 and TRBJ2-5; D remains unclear. Deletions cut 2 bases from V and 1 base from J, with 5 bases between. Germline CDR1 and CDR2: KGHSH and LQKENI. The CDR3 is 13 residues long. The CDR3 region has the DNA TGTGCCAGCTCACCAGGTAGCCAAGAGACCCAGTACTTC. Translating it yields CASSPGSQETQYF.

The chain is built from TRBV19 and TRBJ1-4; D not certain. The CDR3 has 13 residues. From germline, CDR1 is LNHDA and CDR2 SQIVND (reference sequence). V lost 3 bases to trimming and J lost 10 bases, with 12 bases between them. DNA for the CDR3: TGTGCCAGTAGTATTTTTTCCCGCGGAAAACTGTTTTTT. It specifies CASSIFSRGKLFF.

The CDR3 loop reads CASSLGSGGGNYGYTF. CDR3 nucleotide sequence: TGTGCCAGCAGCTTAGGTTCGGGGGGAGGGAACTATGGCTACACCTTC. The chain employs TRBV7-8 and TRBJ1-2; TRBD1 might be the D (5 bases). This CDR3 spans 16 amino acids. Germline-derived CDR1 and CDR2 are SGHVS and FQNEAQ. V was shortened by 1 base and J by 2 bases, with 14 bases between the two germline ends.